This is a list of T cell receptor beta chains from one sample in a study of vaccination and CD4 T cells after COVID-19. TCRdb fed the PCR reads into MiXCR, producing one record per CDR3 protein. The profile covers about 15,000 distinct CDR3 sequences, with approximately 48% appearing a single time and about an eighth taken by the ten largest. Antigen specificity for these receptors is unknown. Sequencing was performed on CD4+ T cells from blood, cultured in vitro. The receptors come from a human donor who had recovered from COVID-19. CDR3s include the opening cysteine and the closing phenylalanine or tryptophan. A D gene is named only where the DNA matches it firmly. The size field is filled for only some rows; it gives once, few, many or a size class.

CDR3aa: CASRRPSTDTQYF; CDR3nt: TGTGCCAGCAGGCGCCCTAGCACAGATACGCAGTATTTT; j_gene: TRBJ2-3; v_gene: TRBV28; abundance: -; d_gene: -
CDR3aa: CSVRRGMNTEAFF; CDR3nt: TGCAGCGTTAGGAGGGGGATGAACACTGAAGCTTTCTTT; j_gene: TRBJ1-1; v_gene: TRBV29-1; abundance: -; d_gene: -
CDR3aa: CASRGDRGPNTEAFF; CDR3nt: TGTGCCAGCAGGGGGGACAGGGGGCCGAACACTGAAGCTTTCTTT; j_gene: TRBJ1-1; v_gene: TRBV6-1; abundance: few; d_gene: TRBD1
CDR3aa: CASSLDQGEDEQYF; CDR3nt: TGCGCCAGCAGCTTGGATCAGGGAGAGGACGAGCAGTACTTC; j_gene: TRBJ2-7; v_gene: TRBV5-1; abundance: -; d_gene: -
CDR3aa: CASSFGRNTGELFF; CDR3nt: TGTGCCAGCAGCTTCGGACGGAACACCGGGGAGCTGTTTTTT; j_gene: TRBJ2-2; v_gene: TRBV7-3; abundance: once; d_gene: -
CDR3aa: CASSLWAIMNTEAFF; CDR3nt: TGTGCCAGTAGTCTCTGGGCTATAATGAACACTGAAGCTTTCTTT; j_gene: TRBJ1-1; v_gene: TRBV19; abundance: -; d_gene: -
CDR3aa: CASSPRQGTYEQYF; CDR3nt: TGTGCCAGCAGCCCAAGACAGGGGACCTACGAGCAGTACTTC; j_gene: TRBJ2-7; v_gene: TRBV7-9; abundance: -; d_gene: TRBD1
CDR3aa: CSASGGEGNIQYF; CDR3nt: TGCAGTGCTAGCGGGGGCGAGGGAAACATTCAGTACTTC; j_gene: TRBJ2-4; v_gene: TRBV20-1; abundance: few; d_gene: -
CDR3aa: CHTRQRLAGGNEQFF; CDR3nt: TGTCACACCCGGCAGAGACTAGCGGGAGGGAATGAGCAGTTCTTC; j_gene: TRBJ2-1; v_gene: TRBV6-1; abundance: -; d_gene: TRBD2
CDR3aa: CASSSGLAGGGETQYF; CDR3nt: TGTGCCAGCAGCTCGGGACTAGCGGGAGGGGGAGAGACCCAGTACTTC; j_gene: TRBJ2-5; v_gene: TRBV11-3; abundance: -; d_gene: TRBD2